The 20 T cell receptor beta chains below come from one sample, sequenced in a study of T cells in Graves' hyperthyroidism and ophthalmopathy. Researchers amplified the TCR beta CDR3 regions from RNA transcripts. The HTBI primer set drove a first-round RT-PCR of the TCR CDR3. TCRdb re-called the multiplex PCR reads with MiXCR, one entry per CDR3 protein. This sample has around 600,000 distinct CDR3 sequences, with 15% to 19% found just once. Sequencing was performed on blood. All receptors come from a woman in her thirties with Graves' hyperthyroidism.

This clonotype was seen repeatedly, ten times or more. The V and J genes are TRBV30 and TRBJ1-5; 7 bases line up with TRBD1. The V gene end was trimmed by 1 base and the J gene end by 5 bases; junction bases not matched to a gene: 5. Germline CDR1 GTSNPN, CDR2 SVGIG (reference sequence). The CDR3 is made up of 14 amino acids. CDR3 region: CAWSAKQGYQPQHF. CDR3 nucleotides: TGTGCCTGGAGTGCGAAACAGGGGTATCAGCCCCAGCATTTT.

The table lists this clonotype with many counts. The J gene is TRBJ2-7, the V gene TRBV28; a weak D match, TRBD1 (5 bases). V was shortened by 1 base and J by 3 bases, with 16 bases between the two germline ends. The CDR3 loop spans 16 amino acids. CDR1 is MDHEN, CDR2 SYDVKM, per germline. This chain's CDR3 is CASSLFLGRDSYEQYF. CDR3 sequence (DNA): TGTGCCAGCAGTTTATTTCTGGGCCGAGACAGCTACGAGCAGTACTTC.

There are many counts of this clonotype. CDR3 nucleotides: TGTGCCAGCAGTTGGGGCCTAGCGGGAGTATTTGAGACCCAGTACTTC. This gives the protein CASSWGLAGVFETQYF. V and J are TRBV28 and TRBJ2-5, with TRBD2 identical over 10 bases. Trimming took 4 bases from V and 5 from J; bases not matched to a gene: 10. CDR3 length: 16 residues. Germline V gene data show CDR1 as MDHEN and CDR2 as SYDVKM.

The chain is built from TRBV6-1 and TRBJ2-7; TRBD1 is a possible D gene (6 bases). The CDR3 totals 13 residues. CDR1 and CDR2 from the germline V gene are MNHNS and SASEGT. V was cut by 7 bases and J by 5 bases, with 15 bases left in between. The CDR3 here is CASTLPQGNEQYF. The DNA of the CDR3 is TGTGCCAGCACCTTACCACAGGGAAACGAGCAGTACTTC.

This sequence joins TRBV6-1 and TRBJ1-5, with TRBD1 as a possible D gene (5 bases). Trimming pared 10 bases from V and 1 base from J, leaving 8 bases between. Germline lookup yields CDR1 MNHNS and CDR2 SASEGT. The CDR3 covers 12 residues. The CDR3 region has the DNA TGTGCCACGGGGCGGAGCAATCAGCCCCAGCATTTT. Translating gives CATGRSNQPQHF.

This clonotype was picked up a small number of times. V gene TRBV19 combines with J gene TRBJ1-1; D call uncertain. Germline values: CDR1 LNHDA, CDR2 SQIVND (reference sequence). There are 14 residues in the CDR3. With 2 bases removed from V and 7 bases from J, the gap between germline ends came to 14 bases. The CDR3 reads CASSILGHRGEAFF. The CDR3 region has the DNA TGTGCCAGTAGTATACTTGGCCACCGGGGTGAAGCTTTCTTT.

This clonotype appeared a few times. The V and J genes are TRBV25-1 and TRBJ1-5; TRBD1 matches 8 bases. After removal of 3 bases from V and 3 bases from J, the junction contained 4 bases not matched to a gene. Germline CDR1 reads MGHDK; CDR2 reads SYGVNS. The CDR3 has 15 amino acids. CDR3: CASSDTGGYNQPQHF. CDR3 DNA: TGTGCCAGCAGTGATACAGGGGGGTACAATCAGCCCCAGCATTTT.

There are many counts of this clonotype. The chain couples TRBV10-3 to TRBJ1-5; D gene ambiguous. CDR3 size: 13 residues. V was pared by 0 bases and J by 9 bases, with 9 bases between. Germline CDR1 and CDR2: ENHRY and SYGVKD. DNA for the CDR3: TGTGCCATCAGTGAGTCAGCGCCGGGGCCCCAGCATTTT. It codes for CAISESAPGPQHF.

This clonotype came up many times. One end of the junction is discordant with germline, which a read error may explain. The J gene is TRBJ2-2, the V gene TRBV7-3, with D possibly TRBD2 on 6 matching bases. The germline V gene has CDR1 SGHTA and CDR2 FQGTGA. The length of the CDR3 is 16 residues. The CDR3 sequence is CASSLRGGPKTGELFF. For the CDR3, the DNA is TGTGCCAGCAGCTTAAGAGGAGGGCCGAAAACCGGGGAGCTGTTTTTT.

The rearrangement links TRBV6-1 to TRBJ2-5; 8 nucleotides agree with TRBD2. After removal of 2 bases from V and 4 bases from J, the junction contained 6 bases not matched to a gene. CDR3 length equals 15 residues. Germline V lookup: CDR1 MNHNS, CDR2 SASEGT. CDR3 sequence reads: CASSESALAGETQYF. The CDR3 bases are TGTGCCAGCAGTGAATCCGCCCTAGCGGGAGAGACCCAGTACTTC.

The chain combines TRBV10-1 with TRBJ1-1, with 7 bases that match TRBD1. The CDR3 has 13 amino acids. Germline assignment: CDR1 WNHNN and CDR2 SYGVQD (reference sequence). Losses at the gene ends were 0 bases for V and 8 bases for J; bases not matched to a gene: 3. The CDR3 is CASSESTGKEAFF. CDR3 DNA sequence: TGCGCCAGCAGTGAGTCGACAGGGAAGGAAGCTTTCTTT.

The table lists this clonotype with many counts. The J gene is TRBJ1-1, the V gene TRBV11-2, with D tentatively TRBD1 (5 bases). From germline, CDR1 is SGHAT and CDR2 FQNNGV. The CDR3 is 14 amino acids. V was pared by 5 bases and J by 4 bases, with 14 bases between. CDR3 bases: TGTGCCAGCAGCGTCTCAGGGTTGGGCACTGAAGCTTTCTTT. Translated, it gives CASSVSGLGTEAFF.

This clonotype was observed many times. V is TRBV28 and J is TRBJ1-4; the match to TRBD1 covers 7 bases. V was clipped by 6 bases and J by 4 bases; unmatched bases: 2. This CDR3 has 13 amino acids. Per germline, CDR1 MDHEN and CDR2 SYDVKM. The CDR3 coding sequence is TGTGCCAGCAGAAGGGACAGTAATGAAAAACTGTTTTTT. This gives the protein CASRRDSNEKLFF.

J is TRBJ1-5 and V is TRBV28, with 10 positions matching TRBD1. The CDR3 loop spans 14 amino acids. Germline-derived CDR1 and CDR2 are MDHEN and SYDVKM. V lost 5 bases and J lost 7; bases outside the gene matches: 5. The CDR3 DNA sequence: TGTGCCAGCAGTACCGGGACAGGGGTGCAGCCCCAGCATTTT. Translated: CASSTGTGVQPQHF.

This clonotype was detected ten times or more. V gene TRBV5-1 combines with J gene TRBJ2-5; TRBD2 is a possible D gene (5 bases). Germline V CDR1 and CDR2: SGHRS, YFSETQ. Between the trimmed V and J ends, which lost 1 base and 2 bases, there was a span of 12 bases. The CDR3 is 15 amino acids. In DNA form, the CDR3 reads TGCGCCAGCAGCTTGACTGGACTTTTACAAGAGACCCAGTACTTC. Translated: CASSLTGLLQETQYF.

This clonotype has at least ten counts. This chain uses TRBV28 with TRBJ1-2; possibly TRBD1 for D (5 bases). In germline, CDR1 is MDHEN, CDR2 SYDVKM. The length of the CDR3 is 13 residues. The germline V and J ends were trimmed by 2 bases and 7 bases, with 11 bases remaining between them. The CDR3 DNA follows: TGTGCCAGCAGTTTACCGACAGCTGGTGGCTACACCTTC. Its protein product is CASSLPTAGGYTF.

The table lists this clonotype with a few counts. J is TRBJ2-6 and V is TRBV5-1; unclear D gene. The ends were cut back, 3 bases at V and 4 bases at J, with 17 bases in the middle. The CDR3 is 17 residues long. Germline CDR1 SGHRS, CDR2 YFSETQ. CDR3 protein: CASSSRTAQLGANVLTF. The CDR3 DNA reads TGCGCCAGCAGCTCTCGGACGGCTCAATTGGGGGCCAACGTCCTGACTTTC.

This clonotype has a count of ten or more. V is TRBV28 and J is TRBJ1-5; maybe TRBD1 (5 bases). The V gene lost 9 bases and the J gene lost 4 bases, with 13 bases spanning the gap. Germline CDR1 MDHEN, CDR2 SYDVKM. The CDR3 is 13 residues long. The CDR3 protein is CASYQPGNQPQHF. CDR3 DNA: TGTGCCAGTTACCAACCAGGGAATCAGCCCCAGCATTTT.

This clonotype was seen repeatedly, ten times or more. This chain uses TRBV6-5 with TRBJ2-1, with D perhaps TRBD2 (6 bases). V lost 0 bases to trimming and J lost 4 bases, with 16 bases between them. CDR1 and CDR2 (germline): MNHEY, SVGAGI. The CDR3 spans 17 residues. In DNA form, the CDR3 reads TGTGCCAGCAGTTACTCTAGCAGGGCGGGATATTACAATGAGCAGTTCTTC. Encoded protein: CASSYSSRAGYYNEQFF.

On this clonotype: A much larger clone differs by one base, so this may be a read error. This chain uses TRBV7-9 with TRBJ1-5; a weak D match, TRBD1 (6 bases). The CDR3 is made up of 18 amino acids. Per the germline V gene, CDR1 is SEHNR and CDR2 is FQNEAQ (reference sequence). The V gene lost 8 bases and the J gene lost 1 base, with 24 bases spanning the gap. For the CDR3, the DNA is TGTGCCAGCCGCGTAGGACAGTCCGGCTCCCTAAGCAATCAGCCCCAGCATTTT. Encoded protein: CASRVGQSGSLSNQPQHF.